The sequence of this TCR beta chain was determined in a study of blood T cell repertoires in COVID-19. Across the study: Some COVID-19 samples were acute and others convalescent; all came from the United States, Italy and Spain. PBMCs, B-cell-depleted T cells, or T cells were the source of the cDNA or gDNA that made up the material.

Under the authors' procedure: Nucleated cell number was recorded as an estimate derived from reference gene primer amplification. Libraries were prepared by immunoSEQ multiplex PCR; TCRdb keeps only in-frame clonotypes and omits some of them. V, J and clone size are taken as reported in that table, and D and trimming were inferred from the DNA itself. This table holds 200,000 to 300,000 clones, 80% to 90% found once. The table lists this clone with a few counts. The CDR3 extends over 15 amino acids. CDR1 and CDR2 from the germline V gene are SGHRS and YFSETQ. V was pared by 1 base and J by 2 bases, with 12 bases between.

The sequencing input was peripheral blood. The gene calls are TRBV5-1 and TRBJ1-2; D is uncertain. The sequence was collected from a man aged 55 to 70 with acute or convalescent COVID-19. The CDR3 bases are TGCGCCAGCAGCTTGAGTGGGAGCAGCAACTATGGCTACACCTTC. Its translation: CASSLSGSSNYGYTF. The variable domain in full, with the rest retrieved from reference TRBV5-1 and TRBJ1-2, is KAGVTQTPRYLIKTRGQQVTLSCSPISGHRSVSWYQQTPGQGLQFLFEYFSETQRNKGNFPGRFSGRQFSNSRSEMNVSTLELGDSALYLCASSLSGSSNYGYTFGSGTRLTVV.